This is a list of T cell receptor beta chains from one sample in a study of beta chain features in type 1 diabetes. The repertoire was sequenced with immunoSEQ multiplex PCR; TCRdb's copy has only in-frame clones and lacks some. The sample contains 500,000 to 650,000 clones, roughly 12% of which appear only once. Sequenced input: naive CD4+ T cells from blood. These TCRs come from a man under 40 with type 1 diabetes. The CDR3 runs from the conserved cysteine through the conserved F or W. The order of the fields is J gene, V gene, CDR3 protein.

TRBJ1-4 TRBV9 CASSAGQGNEKLFF
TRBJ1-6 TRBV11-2 CASTLTGTHSPLHF
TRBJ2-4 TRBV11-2 CASSLDRGPIKNIQYF
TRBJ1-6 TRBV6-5 CASSYTDRGQPLHF
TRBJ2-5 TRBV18 CASSQAGTETQYF
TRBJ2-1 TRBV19 CASSMRGLFNEQFF
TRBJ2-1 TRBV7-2 CASSIDGLAGGRGQFF
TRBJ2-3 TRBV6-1 CASSDITGYTDTQYF
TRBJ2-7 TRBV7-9 CASSSNLRDAEYF
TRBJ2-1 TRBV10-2 CASSASPWGGNEQFF
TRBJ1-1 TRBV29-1 CSVGPHRGTEAFF
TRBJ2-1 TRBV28 CASSSGSYEQFF
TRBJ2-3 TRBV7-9 CASSSRTGQDTQYF
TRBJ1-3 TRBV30 CAWSVTVSGNTIYF
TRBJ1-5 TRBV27 CASSPPQSRKFNQPQHF
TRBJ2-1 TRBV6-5 CASRWTSGGAYEQFF
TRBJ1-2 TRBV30 CAWKPGQGYGYTF
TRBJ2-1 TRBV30 CAWSQGPQWNEQFF
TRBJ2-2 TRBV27 CASSLNTGANTGELFF
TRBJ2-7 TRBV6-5 CASKVTDSYEQYF
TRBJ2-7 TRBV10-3 CAISRGGQDEQYF
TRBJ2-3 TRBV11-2 CASSSGRSTDTQYF
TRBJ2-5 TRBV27 CASSKTSPAGTQYF
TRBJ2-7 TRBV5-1 CASSLRPSYEQYF
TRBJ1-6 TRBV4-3 CASSQEVGSYNSPLHF
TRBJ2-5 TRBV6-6 CASSYTNDQETQYF
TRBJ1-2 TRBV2 CASRQGNGYTF
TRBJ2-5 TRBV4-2 CASSQGGRGGRETQYF
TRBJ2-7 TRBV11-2 CASSLRRLGHYEQYF